This T cell receptor (beta chain) appears in the sequencing data of a study of spatial heterogeneity in lung cancer. Study details: Across the raw uncorrected reads, a unique TCR and UMI combination was observed, on average, more than ten times.

Unique molecular identifiers tagged every individual TCR cDNA molecule. From the 5' RACE reads, TCRdb called clonotypes with MiXCR, one entry per CDR3 protein. Among about 80,000 distinct CDR3 sequences, approximately 20% were seen once, and the ten largest hold roughly 6.2%. Regarding the study as a whole: The appearance of ubiquitous expanded tumor TCRs in blood was greater at resection than follow-up.

As concerns this clonotype: Its antigen is unknown.

The time point here: sample taken at primary tumor resection. Whole RNA came from tumor, nontumor lung or frozen PBMC and was sequenced without being sorted. The donors, 60 to 80 patients with untreated early-stage non-small cell lung cancer, provided the samples. This CDR3 region has 15 residues. With V trimmed by 1 base and J by 2 bases, 4 bases remained unmatched. Germline V lookup: CDR1 MGHRA, CDR2 YSYEKL. The V gene is TRBV4-1, the J gene TRBJ2-7, with 8 bases identical to TRBD2. This TCR was recovered from a male donor with early-stage non-small cell lung cancer. This material consisted of PBMCs, taken at surgery. Here the CDR3 reads CASSQVMRGAYEQYF. Written as DNA, the CDR3 is TGCGCCAGCAGCCAAGTTATGCGGGGGGCCTACGAGCAGTACTTC.